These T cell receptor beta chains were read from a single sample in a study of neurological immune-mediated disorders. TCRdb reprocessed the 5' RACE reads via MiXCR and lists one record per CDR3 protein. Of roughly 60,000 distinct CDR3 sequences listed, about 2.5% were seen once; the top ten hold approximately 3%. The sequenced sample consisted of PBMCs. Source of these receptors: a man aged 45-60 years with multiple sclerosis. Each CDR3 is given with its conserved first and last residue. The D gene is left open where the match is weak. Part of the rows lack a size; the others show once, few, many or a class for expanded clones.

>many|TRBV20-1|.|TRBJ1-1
CSARGEGTEAFF
TGCAGTGCTAGAGGGGAAGGGACTGAAGCTTTCTTT
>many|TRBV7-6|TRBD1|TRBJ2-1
CASSQDRGLYNEQFF
TGTGCCAGCAGCCAGGACAGGGGACTTTACAATGAGCAGTTCTTC
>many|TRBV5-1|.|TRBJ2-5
CASSDSVVVQETQYF
TGCGCCAGCAGCGACTCGGTAGTTGTACAAGAGACCCAGTACTTC
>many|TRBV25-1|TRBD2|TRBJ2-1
CASSGGGYNEQFF
TGTGCCAGCAGTGGCGGGGGCTACAATGAGCAGTTCTTC
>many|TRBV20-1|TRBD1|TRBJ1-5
CSARGGRGNQPQHF
TGCAGTGCCAGGGGGGGTCGGGGCAATCAGCCCCAGCATTTT
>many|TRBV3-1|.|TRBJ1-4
CASSPRGQGIGKLFF
TGTGCCAGCAGCCCCCGGGGGCAGGGTATCGGAAAACTGTTTTTT
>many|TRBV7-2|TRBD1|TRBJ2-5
CASSLTGTGGETQYF
TGTGCCAGCAGCCTTACCGGGACAGGGGGAGAGACCCAGTACTTC
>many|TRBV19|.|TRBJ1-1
CASKRTGGAEAFF
TGTGCCAGTAAAAGGACGGGAGGGGCTGAAGCTTTCTTT
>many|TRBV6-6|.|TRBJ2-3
CASSPPGTDTQYF
TGTGCCAGCAGTCCCCCGGGCACAGATACGCAGTATTTT
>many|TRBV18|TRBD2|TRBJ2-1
CASSPLAGGNEQFF
TGTGCCAGCTCACCACTAGCGGGGGGCAATGAGCAGTTCTTC
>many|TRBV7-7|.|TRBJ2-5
CASSLGRGTQYF
TGTGCCAGCAGCTTAGGGAGGGGGACCCAGTACTTC
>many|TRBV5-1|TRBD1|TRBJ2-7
CASSLGTGQGVEQYF
TGCGCCAGCAGCTTGGGAACGGGACAGGGAGTCGAGCAGTACTTC
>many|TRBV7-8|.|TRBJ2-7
CASSPRGRAVHEQYF
TGTGCCAGCAGCCCCCGCGGCAGGGCGGTACACGAGCAGTACTTC
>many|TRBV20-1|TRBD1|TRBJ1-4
CSAAAGQGGEKLFF
TGCAGTGCTGCCGCCGGACAGGGGGGAGAAAAACTGTTTTTT
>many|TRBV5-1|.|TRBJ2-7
CASRLDKYEQYF
TGCGCCAGCAGACTAGACAAATACGAGCAGTACTTC
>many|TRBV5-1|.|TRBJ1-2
CASSLASAGDGYTF
TGCGCCAGCAGCTTGGCCAGTGCAGGGGATGGCTACACCTTC
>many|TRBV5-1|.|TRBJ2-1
CASSLDQVGEQFF
TGCGCCAGCAGCTTGGATCAGGTCGGTGAGCAGTTCTTC
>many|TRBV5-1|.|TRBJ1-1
CASSSSTRGTEAFF
TGCGCCAGCAGCTCCTCGACTCGTGGCACTGAAGCTTTCTTT
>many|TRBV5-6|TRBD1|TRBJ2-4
CASSLLQGYRYKNIQYF
TGTGCCAGCAGCCTATTACAGGGGTATCGCTACAAAAACATTCAGTACTTC
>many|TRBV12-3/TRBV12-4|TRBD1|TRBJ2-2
CASSRDRGNTGELFF
TGTGCCAGCAGCCGGGACAGGGGAAACACCGGGGAGCTGTTTTTT
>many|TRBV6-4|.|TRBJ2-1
CASSLRGGDYNEQFF
TGTGCCAGCAGCCTGAGGGGGGGGGACTACAATGAGCAGTTCTTC
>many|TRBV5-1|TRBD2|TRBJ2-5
CASSAQTRGGRKTQYF
TGCGCCAGCAGCGCTCAGACGCGGGGGGGCAGGAAGACCCAGTACTTC
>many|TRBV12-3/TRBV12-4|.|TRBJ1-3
CASSLGDRIYF
TGTGCCAGCAGTTTAGGAGACAGGATATATTTT
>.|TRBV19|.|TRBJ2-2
CASSLSRWENTGELFF
TGTGCCAGTAGTCTCTCAAGGTGGGAAAACACCGGGGAGCTGTTTTTT
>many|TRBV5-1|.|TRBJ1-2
CASSLMQAGDGYTF
TGCGCCAGCAGCTTGATGCAGGCGGGGGATGGCTACACCTTC
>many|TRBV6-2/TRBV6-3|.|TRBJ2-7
CASRPGQYEQYF
TGTGCCAGCAGACCCGGACAGTACGAGCAGTACTTC
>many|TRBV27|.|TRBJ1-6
CASSLGGATNSPLHF
TGTGCCAGCAGTTTAGGGGGCGCCACTAATTCACCCCTCCACTTT
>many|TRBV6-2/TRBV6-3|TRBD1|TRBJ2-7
CASTRDRSYEQYF
TGTGCCAGCACTCGGGACAGATCCTACGAGCAGTACTTC
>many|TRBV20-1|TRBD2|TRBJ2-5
CSAVPIAGDGETQYF
TGCAGTGCCGTACCTATAGCGGGGGATGGAGAGACCCAGTACTTC
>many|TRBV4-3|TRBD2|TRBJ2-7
CASSPRRTGGEQYF
TGCGCCAGCAGCCCCAGACGGACGGGGGGAGAGCAGTACTTC
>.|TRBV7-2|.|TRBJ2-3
CASSPRRLAADTQYF
TGTGCCAGCAGCCCCAGGAGGCTAGCAGCAGATACGCAGTATTTT
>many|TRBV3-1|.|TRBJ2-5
CASNPRQGETQYF
TGTGCCAGCAACCCCCGGCAGGGAGAGACCCAGTACTTC